The rows below give T cell receptor beta chains drawn from one sample of a study of blood T cell repertoires in COVID-19. Assay used: immunoSEQ multiplex PCR; TCRdb lists only in-frame clones, some missing. The table has hundreds of thousands of clones, 70% to 90% seen once; the top ten hold 2.2%. The material sequenced was PBMCs or T cells enriched from blood (not recorded which). The receptors were gathered from a man under 40 who had recovered from COVID-19. Each CDR3 is given with its conserved first and last residue. Fields, in order: clone size, V gene, D gene, J gene, CDR3 DNA, CDR3 protein. The D gene is left open where the match is weak. Not every row has a clone size; where given, it reads once, few, many or a size class.

clone_size: few
v_call: TRBV7-2
d_call: TRBD2
j_call: TRBJ2-7
cdr3_nt: TGTGCCAGCAGCTTTCTCCCCAGCGGGGGAACCTACGAGCAGTACTTC
cdr3_aa: CASSFLPSGGTYEQYF

clone_size: .
v_call: TRBV7-6
d_call: .
j_call: TRBJ2-5
cdr3_nt: TGTGCCAGCAGCCCGAACCGCGGGACGCAAGAGACCCAGTACTTC
cdr3_aa: CASSPNRGTQETQYF

clone_size: .
v_call: TRBV10-3
d_call: .
j_call: TRBJ1-2
cdr3_nt: TGTGCCATCAGTGAGTGGCGGGGGCCAGGGGCGCAAAACTATGGCTACACCTTC
cdr3_aa: CAISEWRGPGAQNYGYTF

clone_size: .
v_call: TRBV10-3
d_call: TRBD1
j_call: TRBJ1-6
cdr3_nt: TGTGCCATCAGTTTGCTTTCTCAGGGGGATAATTCACCCCTCCACTTT
cdr3_aa: CAISLLSQGDNSPLHF

clone_size: .
v_call: TRBV9
d_call: .
j_call: TRBJ2-7
cdr3_nt: TGTGCCAGCAGCGTAGAGTCTACCTACGAGCAGTACTTC
cdr3_aa: CASSVESTYEQYF

clone_size: .
v_call: TRBV27
d_call: TRBD2
j_call: TRBJ2-5
cdr3_nt: TGTGCCAGCAGTTTGGTCGGACTAGGATTTGAGACCCAGTACTTC
cdr3_aa: CASSLVGLGFETQYF

clone_size: .
v_call: TRBV18
d_call: .
j_call: TRBJ1-2
cdr3_nt: TGTGCCAGCTCCCCTGGAGTCACTGGAGACTATGGCTACACCTTC
cdr3_aa: CASSPGVTGDYGYTF

clone_size: .
v_call: TRBV30
d_call: TRBD1
j_call: TRBJ2-3
cdr3_nt: TGTGCCTGGGGACCGGGACAGGGAGATACGCAGTATTTT
cdr3_aa: CAWGPGQGDTQYF

clone_size: .
v_call: TRBV4-3
d_call: TRBD1
j_call: TRBJ1-4
cdr3_nt: TGCGCCAGCAGCCAGTCCACGGACAGGCCTAATGAAAAACTGTTTTTT
cdr3_aa: CASSQSTDRPNEKLFF

clone_size: .
v_call: TRBV7-2
d_call: .
j_call: TRBJ2-7
cdr3_nt: TGTGCCAGCAGCTTCCCCCTGGAGGAGCAGTACTTC
cdr3_aa: CASSFPLEEQYF

clone_size: .
v_call: TRBV30
d_call: .
j_call: TRBJ1-2
cdr3_nt: TGTGCCTGGAGTCCACTCGTAGGCTACACCTTC
cdr3_aa: CAWSPLVGYTF

clone_size: .
v_call: TRBV4-2
d_call: TRBD2
j_call: TRBJ2-3
cdr3_nt: TGTGCCAGCAGCCAAGCACTAGCGGGTAATCCCACAGATACGCAGTATTTT
cdr3_aa: CASSQALAGNPTDTQYF

clone_size: .
v_call: TRBV5-4
d_call: TRBD1
j_call: TRBJ1-1
cdr3_nt: TGTGCCAGCAGCCCCCCCGAGGGGGCAAGCACTGAAGCTTTCTTT
cdr3_aa: CASSPPEGASTEAFF

clone_size: once
v_call: TRBV6-1
d_call: TRBD1
j_call: TRBJ1-1
cdr3_nt: TGTGCCAGCAGTGAAACAGGGGGCAACACTGAAGCTTTCTTT
cdr3_aa: CASSETGGNTEAFF

clone_size: .
v_call: TRBV7-9
d_call: .
j_call: TRBJ1-1
cdr3_nt: TGTGCCAGCAGCGGAGGGATTGCTGAAGCTTTCTTT
cdr3_aa: CASSGGIAEAFF

clone_size: .
v_call: TRBV2
d_call: TRBD1
j_call: TRBJ1-6
cdr3_nt: TGTGCCAGCAGTACACGACAGGGGTATAATTCACCCCTCCACTTT
cdr3_aa: CASSTRQGYNSPLHF

clone_size: .
v_call: TRBV5-8
d_call: .
j_call: TRBJ1-2
cdr3_nt: TGTGCCAGCAGCTTGCAATTTGAGGATTATGGCTACACCTTC
cdr3_aa: CASSLQFEDYGYTF

clone_size: .
v_call: TRBV5-1
d_call: .
j_call: TRBJ2-7
cdr3_nt: TGCGCCAGCAGCTTTGAGCCCCCGTCTTTCGAGCAGTACTTC
cdr3_aa: CASSFEPPSFEQYF

clone_size: many
v_call: TRBV5-1
d_call: TRBD1
j_call: TRBJ2-1
cdr3_nt: TGCGCCAGCAGCTTGATAAAAAGAGCAGGGACAGGGCTCAATGAGCAGTTCTTC
cdr3_aa: CASSLIKRAGTGLNEQFF

clone_size: .
v_call: TRBV30
d_call: TRBD1
j_call: TRBJ2-1
cdr3_nt: TGTGCTTCACCTAAGACAGGGGGCGGGAATGAGCAGTTCTTC
cdr3_aa: CASPKTGGGNEQFF

clone_size: .
v_call: TRBV6-2/TRBV6-3
d_call: TRBD2
j_call: TRBJ2-7
cdr3_nt: TGTGCCAGCAGCCCAGGGACTAGCGTACGAGCCTACGAGCAGTACTTC
cdr3_aa: CASSPGTSVRAYEQYF

clone_size: .
v_call: TRBV18
d_call: TRBD1
j_call: TRBJ1-2
cdr3_nt: TGTGCCAGCTCCCTTGGACAGGGGGCGAACTATGGCTACACCTTC
cdr3_aa: CASSLGQGANYGYTF

clone_size: .
v_call: TRBV27
d_call: .
j_call: TRBJ1-6
cdr3_nt: TGTGCCAGCAGTTGGGCAGATAATTCACCCCTCCACTTT
cdr3_aa: CASSWADNSPLHF

clone_size: .
v_call: TRBV24-1
d_call: TRBD2
j_call: TRBJ2-1
cdr3_nt: TGTGCCACCAGTGGACGGGGGGGCCTTCTGGGAAATGAGCAGTTCTTC
cdr3_aa: CATSGRGGLLGNEQFF

clone_size: .
v_call: TRBV30
d_call: .
j_call: TRBJ1-4
cdr3_nt: TGTGCCTGGAGAGCAGTCGGGGCAACTAATGAAAAACTGTTTTTT
cdr3_aa: CAWRAVGATNEKLFF

clone_size: once
v_call: TRBV4-3
d_call: .
j_call: TRBJ2-4
cdr3_nt: TGCGCCAGCAGCCAAGATCCGCGGGGAGGAAACATTCAGTACTTC
cdr3_aa: CASSQDPRGGNIQYF

clone_size: .
v_call: TRBV5-5
d_call: TRBD1
j_call: TRBJ1-2
cdr3_nt: TGTGCCAGCAGCCCAAACCGGGACAGGGCTTATGGCTACACCTTC
cdr3_aa: CASSPNRDRAYGYTF

clone_size: .
v_call: TRBV7-2
d_call: TRBD1
j_call: TRBJ2-1
cdr3_nt: TGTGCCAGCAGCTTAGACGGACAGGCCAACAATGAGCAGTTCTTC
cdr3_aa: CASSLDGQANNEQFF

clone_size: .
v_call: TRBV9
d_call: .
j_call: TRBJ2-2
cdr3_nt: TGTGCCAGCAGCTCCGGGCCGGGGGACACCGGGGAGCTGTTTTTT
cdr3_aa: CASSSGPGDTGELFF

clone_size: .
v_call: TRBV6-1
d_call: .
j_call: TRBJ1-5
cdr3_nt: TGTGCCAGCAGTGAAGAAGTGGCAGGGGCGGGTCAGCCCCAGCATTTT
cdr3_aa: CASSEEVAGAGQPQHF

clone_size: .
v_call: TRBV12-3/TRBV12-4
d_call: .
j_call: TRBJ1-5
cdr3_nt: TGTGCCAGCAGTTTAGCCCGAGATCAGCCCCAGCATTTT
cdr3_aa: CASSLARDQPQHF

clone_size: .
v_call: TRBV30
d_call: TRBD1
j_call: TRBJ1-5
cdr3_nt: TGTGCCTGGAGCGGTGGGACAGGCTCTCAGCCCCAGCATTTT
cdr3_aa: CAWSGGTGSQPQHF

clone_size: .
v_call: TRBV7-2
d_call: .
j_call: TRBJ1-6
cdr3_nt: TGTGCCAGCAGCTTATCGGGGAATTCACCCCTCCACTTT
cdr3_aa: CASSLSGNSPLHF

clone_size: .
v_call: TRBV19
d_call: .
j_call: TRBJ2-5
cdr3_nt: TGTGCCAGTAGTCAATTGGGGGGACGGACTCAAGAGACCCAGTACTTC
cdr3_aa: CASSQLGGRTQETQYF

clone_size: .
v_call: TRBV5-5
d_call: .
j_call: TRBJ2-7
cdr3_nt: TGTGCCAGCGGCAGGGGGGATCTCTCCTACGAGCAGTACTTC
cdr3_aa: CASGRGDLSYEQYF

clone_size: .
v_call: TRBV6-5
d_call: .
j_call: TRBJ1-2
cdr3_nt: TGTGCCAGCAGTTACCCCGGGACACCTTATGGCTACACCTTC
cdr3_aa: CASSYPGTPYGYTF

clone_size: .
v_call: TRBV6-5
d_call: .
j_call: TRBJ1-2
cdr3_nt: TGTGCCAGCAGTTACTCGATATCCTCAGGGAGGAATGGCTACACCTTC
cdr3_aa: CASSYSISSGRNGYTF